The sequence of this T cell receptor (beta chain) was determined in a study of T cell responses to AZD1222 COVID-19 vaccine. Second-dose recipients at about 4 or about 12 weeks were treated as one pooled group. This CDR3 has 12 residues. Deletions cut 2 bases from V and 6 bases from J, with 5 bases between. This table comes from immunoSEQ multiplex PCR, and its TCRdb copy is limited to in-frame clones, with some not included. The sample yields 55,000 to 70,000 clones, 80% to 90% seen once. The TCR sequence derives from an adult who received the AZD1222 COVID-19 vaccine. This sequence joins TRBV12-3 or TRBV12-4 and TRBJ1-5, with D possibly matching TRBD1 (5 bases). The source material was peripheral blood, sampled 28 days after the second AZD1222 dose. The CDR3 spells CASSLRGQPQHF. In DNA, the CDR3 is TGTGCCAGCAGTTTAAGGGGTCAGCCCCAGCATTTT.